The T cell receptor (beta chain) described here comes from a study of T cell responses to AZD1222 COVID-19 vaccine. Study-level findings and limits: Females outnumbered males among donors, who were mostly white British; clonal diversity was possibly underestimated. Targets within unmutated variant regions were reportedly found for nearly half of spike-specific TCRs.

Sequencing used immunoSEQ multiplex PCR; TCRdb keeps in-frame clones, though not all of them. The repertoire holds about 150,000 clones, roughly 90% seen once, with approximately 3.3% in the top ten. CDR3 size: 11 residues. CDR1 ENHRY and CDR2 SYGVKD come from the germline V gene. Trimming shortened V by 4 bases and J by 2 bases, and 3 bases separated the two germline ends. This clone is a singleton in its sample. Its target is not known. The sample here was peripheral blood, taken 28 days after the second AZD1222 dose. The sequence was collected from an adult who received the AZD1222 COVID-19 vaccine. This chain uses TRBV10-3 with TRBJ2-7; D remains unclear. CDR3 sequence: CAISAAYEQYF. The CDR3 DNA is TGTGCCATCAGTGCGGCCTACGAGCAGTACTTC.